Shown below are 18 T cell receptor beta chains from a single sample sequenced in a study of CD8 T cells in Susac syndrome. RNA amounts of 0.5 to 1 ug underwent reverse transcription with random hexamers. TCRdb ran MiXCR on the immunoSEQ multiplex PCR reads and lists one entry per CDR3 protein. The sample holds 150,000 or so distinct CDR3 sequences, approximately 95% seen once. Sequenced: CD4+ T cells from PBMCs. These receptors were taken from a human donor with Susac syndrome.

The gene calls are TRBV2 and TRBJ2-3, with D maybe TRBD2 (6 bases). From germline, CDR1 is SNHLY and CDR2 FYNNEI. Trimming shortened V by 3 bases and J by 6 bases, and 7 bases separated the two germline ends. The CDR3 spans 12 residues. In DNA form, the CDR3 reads TGTGCCAGCAGTGAGCTAGCGGATACGCAGTATTTT. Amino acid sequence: CASSELADTQYF.

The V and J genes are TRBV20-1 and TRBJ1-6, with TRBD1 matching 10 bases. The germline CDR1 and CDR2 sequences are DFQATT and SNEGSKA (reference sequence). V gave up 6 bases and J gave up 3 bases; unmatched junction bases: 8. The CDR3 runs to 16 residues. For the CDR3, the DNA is TGCAGTGCCCACCCCCGGGACAGGGGCTATAATTCACCCCTCCACTTT. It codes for CSAHPRDRGYNSPLHF.

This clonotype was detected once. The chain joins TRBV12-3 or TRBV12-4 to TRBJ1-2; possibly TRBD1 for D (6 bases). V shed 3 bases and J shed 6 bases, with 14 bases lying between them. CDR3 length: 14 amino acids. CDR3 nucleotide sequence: TGTGCCAGCAGTTTGGCCAGGGGAGTGGATGGCTACACCTTC. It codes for CASSLARGVDGYTF.

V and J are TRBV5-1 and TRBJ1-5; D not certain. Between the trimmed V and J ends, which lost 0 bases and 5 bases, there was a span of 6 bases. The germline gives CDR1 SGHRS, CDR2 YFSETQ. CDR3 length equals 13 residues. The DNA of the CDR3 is TGCGCCAGCAGCTTGGCCCAGGATCAGCCCCAGCATTTT. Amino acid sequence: CASSLAQDQPQHF.

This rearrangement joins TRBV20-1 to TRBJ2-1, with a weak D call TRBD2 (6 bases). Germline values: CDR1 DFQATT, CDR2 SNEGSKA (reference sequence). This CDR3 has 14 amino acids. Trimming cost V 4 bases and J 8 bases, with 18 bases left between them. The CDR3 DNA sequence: TGCAGTGCTACCTTGACGGCGGGGAGGCATGAGCAGTTCTTC. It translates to CSATLTAGRHEQFF.

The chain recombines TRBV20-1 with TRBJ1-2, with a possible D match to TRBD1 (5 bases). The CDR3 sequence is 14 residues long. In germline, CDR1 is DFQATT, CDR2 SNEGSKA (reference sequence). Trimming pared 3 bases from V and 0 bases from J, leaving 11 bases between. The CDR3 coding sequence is TGCAGTGCTAGCCGGGACTCCTCTAACTATGGCTACACCTTC. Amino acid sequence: CSASRDSSNYGYTF.

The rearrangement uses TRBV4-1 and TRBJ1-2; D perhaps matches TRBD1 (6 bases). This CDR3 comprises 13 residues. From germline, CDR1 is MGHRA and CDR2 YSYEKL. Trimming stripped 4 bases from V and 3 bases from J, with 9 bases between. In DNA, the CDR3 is TGCGCCAGCAGCCGGACAGTAGACTATGGCTACACCTTC. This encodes CASSRTVDYGYTF.

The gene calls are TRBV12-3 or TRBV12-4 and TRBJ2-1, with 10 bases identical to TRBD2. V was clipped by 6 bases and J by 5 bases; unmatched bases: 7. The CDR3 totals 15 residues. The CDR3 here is CASSLTSGANNEQFF. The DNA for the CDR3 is TGTGCCAGCAGCCTAACTAGCGGGGCTAACAATGAGCAGTTCTTC.

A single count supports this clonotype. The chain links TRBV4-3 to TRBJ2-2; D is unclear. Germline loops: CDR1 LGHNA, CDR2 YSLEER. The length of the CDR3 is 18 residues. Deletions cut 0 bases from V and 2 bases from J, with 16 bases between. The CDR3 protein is CASSQDVGQTFNTGELFF. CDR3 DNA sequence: TGCGCCAGCAGCCAAGATGTAGGTCAGACTTTCAACACCGGGGAGCTGTTTTTT.

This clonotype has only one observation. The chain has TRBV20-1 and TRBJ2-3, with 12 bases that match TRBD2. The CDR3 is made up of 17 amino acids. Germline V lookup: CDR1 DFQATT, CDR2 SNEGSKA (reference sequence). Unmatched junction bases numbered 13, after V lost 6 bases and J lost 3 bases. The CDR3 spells CSARTSGEGGRTDTQYF. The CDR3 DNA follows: TGCAGTGCCAGGACTAGCGGGGAGGGCGGACGTACAGATACGCAGTATTTT.

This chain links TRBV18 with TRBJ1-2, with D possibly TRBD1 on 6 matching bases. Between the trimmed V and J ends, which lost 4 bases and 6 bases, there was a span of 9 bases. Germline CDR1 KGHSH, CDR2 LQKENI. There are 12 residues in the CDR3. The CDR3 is CASSQTGDGYTF. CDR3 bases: TGTGCCAGCTCACAGACAGGAGATGGCTACACCTTC.

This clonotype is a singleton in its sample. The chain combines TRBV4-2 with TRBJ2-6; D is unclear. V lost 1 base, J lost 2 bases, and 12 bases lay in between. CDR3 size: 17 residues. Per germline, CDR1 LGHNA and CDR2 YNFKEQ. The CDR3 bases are TGTGCCAGCAGCCAAGTCGAACCCCTAACTGGGGCCAACGTCCTGACTTTC. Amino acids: CASSQVEPLTGANVLTF.

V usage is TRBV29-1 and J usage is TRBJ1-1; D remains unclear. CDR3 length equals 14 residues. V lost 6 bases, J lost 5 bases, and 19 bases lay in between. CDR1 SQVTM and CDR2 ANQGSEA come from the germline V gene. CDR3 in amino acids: CSVSPHGGRTEAFF. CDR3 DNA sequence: TGCAGCGTCTCACCACATGGAGGAAGGACTGAAGCTTTCTTT.

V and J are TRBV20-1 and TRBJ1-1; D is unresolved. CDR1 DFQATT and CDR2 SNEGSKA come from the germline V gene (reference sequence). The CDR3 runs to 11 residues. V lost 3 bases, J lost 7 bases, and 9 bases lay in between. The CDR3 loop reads CSARAVGEAFF. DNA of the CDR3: TGCAGTGCTAGGGCCGTGGGTGAAGCTTTCTTT.

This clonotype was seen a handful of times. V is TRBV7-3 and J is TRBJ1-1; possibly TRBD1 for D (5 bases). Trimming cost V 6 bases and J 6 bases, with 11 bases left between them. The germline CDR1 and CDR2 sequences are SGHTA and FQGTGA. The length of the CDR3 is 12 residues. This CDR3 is CASSFRDSEAFF. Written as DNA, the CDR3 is TGTGCCAGCAGTTTCCGGGACTCTGAAGCTTTCTTT. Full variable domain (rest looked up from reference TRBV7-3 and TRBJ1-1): GAGVSQTPSNKVTEKGKYVELRCDPISGHTALYWYRQSLGQGPEFLIYFQGTGAADDSGLPNDRFFAVRPEGSVSTLKIQRTERGDSAVYLCASSFRDSEAFFGQGTRLTVV.

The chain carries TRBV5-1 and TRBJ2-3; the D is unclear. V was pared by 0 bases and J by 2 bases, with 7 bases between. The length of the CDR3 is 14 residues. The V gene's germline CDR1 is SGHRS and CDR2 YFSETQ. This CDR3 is CASSLVGATDTQYF. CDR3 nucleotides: TGCGCCAGCAGCTTGGTCGGTGCCACAGATACGCAGTATTTT.

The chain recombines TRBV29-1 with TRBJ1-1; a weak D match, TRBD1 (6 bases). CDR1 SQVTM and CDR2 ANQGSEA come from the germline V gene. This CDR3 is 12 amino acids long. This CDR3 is CSDRYGGTEAFF. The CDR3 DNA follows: TGCAGTGACAGGTACGGGGGCACTGAAGCTTTCTTT.

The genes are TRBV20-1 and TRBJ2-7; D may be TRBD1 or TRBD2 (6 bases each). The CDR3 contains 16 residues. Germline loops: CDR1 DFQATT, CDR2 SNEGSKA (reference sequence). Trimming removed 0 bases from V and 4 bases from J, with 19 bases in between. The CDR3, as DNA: TGCAGTGCTAGAGATCCCTACCCGGGGGCCGAATACGAGCAGTACTTC. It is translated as CSARDPYPGAEYEQYF.